A single sample gave rise to the 24 T cell receptor beta chains below, sequenced in a study of post-analysis software for immune sequencing data. Findings and limits, study-wide: Patients used about five TRBV segments, including TRBV5-6, TRBV5-1 and TRBV20-1, more often than controls.

TCR beta cDNA libraries had unique molecular identifiers. TCRdb processed the PCR reads anew with MiXCR; each CDR3 protein has one entry. The table lists 400,000 to 500,000 distinct CDR3 sequences, roughly 40% of them singletons. Their antigens remain unidentified. Sequenced: blood. These receptors were collected from a girl aged 2-10 years with multiple sclerosis.

This clonotype was observed a handful of times. This chain joins TRBV25-1 and TRBJ1-2, with D hard to call. Trimming shortened V by 1 base and J by 2 bases, and 5 bases separated the two germline ends. Germline V CDR1 and CDR2: MGHDK, SYGVNS. The CDR3 is 13 amino acids. This CDR3 is CASSESGNYGYTF. The CDR3 DNA reads TGTGCCAGCAGTGAATCGGGGAACTATGGCTACACCTTC.

The CDR3 DNA is TGTGCCAGCAGTCCCACCCGTCGGGGACTGGGGTACGAGCAGTACTTC. It yields the protein CASSPTRRGLGYEQYF. The rearrangement links TRBV12-3 or TRBV12-4 to TRBJ2-7; D possibly corresponds to TRBD2 (6 bases). The CDR3 runs 16 residues. The V end was cut by 5 bases, the J end by 4 bases, with 21 bases between.

J is TRBJ2-7 and V is TRBV20-1; D is perhaps TRBD2 (6 bases). The germline V gene has CDR1 DFQATT and CDR2 SNEGSKA (reference sequence). This CDR3 is 13 amino acids long. V dropped 5 bases and J dropped 3 bases, with 14 bases sitting between them. CDR3 bases: TGCAGTGCTTGGGGAGCGGGCCGCTACGAGCAGTACTTC. Its translation: CSAWGAGRYEQYF.

This clonotype was seen a few times. V is TRBV4-2 and J is TRBJ2-3, with D maybe TRBD2 (6 bases). The germline CDR1 and CDR2 sequences are LGHNA and YNFKEQ. V was trimmed by 5 bases and J by 1 base, leaving 13 bases between them. The CDR3 totals 15 residues. CDR3 region: CASSGRDFGTDTQYF. The CDR3 DNA is TGTGCCAGCAGCGGACGGGACTTCGGCACAGATACGCAGTATTTT.

This chain joins TRBV4-3 and TRBJ2-7; D is ambiguous. Germline V gene sequence: CDR1 LGHNA, CDR2 YSLEER. This CDR3 region has 13 residues. V dropped 0 bases and J dropped 6 bases, with 9 bases sitting between them. As DNA, the CDR3 is TGCGCCAGCAGCCAAGATCTCCTCCGCGAGCAGTACTTC. Its translation is CASSQDLLREQYF.

The rearrangement uses TRBV6-2 or TRBV6-3 and TRBJ2-5, with 12 bases that match TRBD2. Judging by the DNA end, TRBJ2-7 fits better; the J call may be wrong. Germline CDR1 and CDR2: MNHEY and SVGEGT. The CDR3 spans 18 residues. This CDR3 reads CASSYSVASGRALYEQYF. The DNA for the CDR3 is TGTGCCAGCAGTTACTCAGTAGCTAGCGGGAGGGCCCTCTACGAGCAGTACTTC.

The gene calls are TRBV5-1 and TRBJ2-7; weak D call: TRBD1 (5 bases). The CDR3 extends over 16 amino acids. Trimming removed 0 bases from V and 0 bases from J, with 13 bases in between. The germline V gene has CDR1 SGHRS and CDR2 YFSETQ. In nucleotides, the CDR3 is TGCGCCAGCAGCTTGGGGCAGGGCACGAGCTCCTACGAGCAGTACTTC. Encoded protein: CASSLGQGTSSYEQYF. Full variable domain (rest looked up from reference TRBV5-1 and TRBJ2-7): KAGVTQTPRYLIKTRGQQVTLSCSPISGHRSVSWYQQTPGQGLQFLFEYFSETQRNKGNFPGRFSGRQFSNSRSEMNVSTLELGDSALYLCASSLGQGTSSYEQYFGPGTRLTVT.

A few counts support this clonotype. This chain links TRBV29-1 with TRBJ1-4; D is unclear. V was trimmed by 3 bases and J by 6 bases, leaving 17 bases between them. This CDR3 has 15 amino acids. Germline V gives CDR1 SQVTM, CDR2 ANQGSEA. The CDR3 nucleotides read TGCAGCGTTGATAGTGGGCAAGGGCACGATGAAAAACTGTTTTTT. This encodes CSVDSGQGHDEKLFF. The whole variable domain, remainder taken from reference TRBV29-1 and TRBJ1-4, is SAVISQKPSRDICQRGTSLTIQCQVDSQVTMMFWYRQQPGQSLTLIATANQGSEATYESGFVIDKFPISRPNLTFSTLTVSNMSPEDSSIYLCSVDSGQGHDEKLFFGSGTQLSVL.

The chain couples TRBV28 to TRBJ1-2; D is unresolved. Germline V gene lookup returns CDR1 MDHEN and CDR2 SYDVKM. V was shortened by 6 bases and J by 2 bases, with 10 bases between the two germline ends. The CDR3 extends over 13 amino acids. As DNA, the CDR3 is TGTGCCAGCAGCCAGATCGGGAACTATGGCTACACCTTC. Translated, it gives CASSQIGNYGYTF.

This clonotype has more than one count but fewer than ten. The V and J genes are TRBV6-5 and TRBJ2-7; the match to TRBD1 covers 9 bases. Per the germline V gene, CDR1 is MNHEY and CDR2 is SVGAGI. CDR3 size: 15 residues. Trimming removed 5 bases from V and 2 bases from J; junction bases left unmatched: 7. The CDR3 bases are TGTGCCAGCAGTACAGGGGGCGCCGGGGCCTACGAGCAGTACTTC. Translated: CASSTGGAGAYEQYF.

The chain links TRBV2 to TRBJ1-5, with a weak D call TRBD1 (5 bases). V lost 6 bases to trimming and J lost 3 bases, with 12 bases between them. This CDR3 is 14 amino acids long. Germline V gene sequence: CDR1 SNHLY, CDR2 FYNNEI. CDR3 region: CASSSQGSNQPQHF. CDR3 coding DNA: TGTGCCAGCAGCTCTCAGGGCTCCAATCAGCCCCAGCATTTT. Complete variable domain (other parts from reference TRBV2 and TRBJ1-5): EPEVTQTPSHQVTQMGQEVILRCVPISNHLYFYWYRQILGQKVEFLVSFYNNEISEKSEIFDDQFSVERPDGSNFTLKIRSTKLEDSAMYFCASSSQGSNQPQHFGDGTRLSIL.

The gene calls are TRBV7-9 and TRBJ2-4; D is unclear. CDR3 size: 16 residues. V gave up 6 bases and J gave up 0 bases, with 15 bases separating them. CDR1 and CDR2 (germline): SEHNR, FQNEAQ (reference sequence). The CDR3, as DNA: TGTGCCAGCAGTTCCAAGTTCAGACTAGCCAAAAACATTCAGTACTTC. It translates to CASSSKFRLAKNIQYF.

The CDR3 here is CASSQDYESSYEQYF. The CDR3, as DNA: TGCGCCAGCAGCCAAGATTACGAGAGCTCCTACGAGCAGTACTTC. The rearrangement joins TRBV4-3 to TRBJ2-7; D not certain. Germline V gene data show CDR1 as LGHNA and CDR2 as YSLEER. CDR3 length: 15 residues. V was clipped by 0 bases and J by 0 bases, with 9 bases between them.

The genes are TRBV20-1 and TRBJ2-5; D not certain. V was pared by 3 bases and J by 2 bases, with 10 bases between. Looked up from germline, CDR1 is DFQATT and CDR2 is SNEGSKA (reference sequence). The length of the CDR3 is 13 residues. This CDR3 reads CSASHSEQETQYF. As DNA, the CDR3 is TGCAGTGCTAGTCATTCAGAACAAGAGACCCAGTACTTC.

This clonotype was counted only a few times. The rearrangement joins TRBV6-2 or TRBV6-3 to TRBJ1-5, with D perhaps TRBD1 (5 bases). With 2 bases removed from V and 6 bases from J, the gap between germline ends came to 11 bases. The germline V gene has CDR1 MNHEY and CDR2 SVGEGT. The CDR3 is 14 residues long. Written as DNA, the CDR3 is TGTGCCAGCAGTTACCGACAGACGCTTCAGCCCCAGCATTTT. This sequence encodes CASSYRQTLQPQHF.

The chain carries TRBV10-3 and TRBJ2-1; 8 positions match TRBD2. The V segment lost 7 bases and the J segment 0 bases; nucleotides outside the gene matches: 5. The germline gives CDR1 ENHRY, CDR2 SYGVKD. The CDR3 runs to 15 residues. The DNA of the CDR3 is TGTGCCATCACAAGCGGGGGACGCTCCTACAATGAGCAGTTCTTC. As protein: CAITSGGRSYNEQFF.

This clonotype appeared a few times. V and J are TRBV27 and TRBJ2-5, with TRBD2 matching 9 bases. CDR3 length: 16 amino acids. CDR1 MNHEY and CDR2 SMNVEV come from the germline V gene (reference sequence). V trimming: 5 bases; J trimming: 5 bases; junction bases outside the gene matches: 12. CDR3 coding DNA: TGTGCCAGCAGTCGCCCCTTCGCGGGGGGGGTGGAGACCCAGTACTTC. It yields the protein CASSRPFAGGVETQYF.

The genes are TRBV12-5 and TRBJ2-1; D gene ambiguous. From germline, CDR1 is LGHNT and CDR2 FRNRAP. V dropped 4 bases and J dropped 1 base, with 20 bases sitting between them. CDR3 length: 18 residues. The CDR3 sequence is CASGSQAVGSKSYNEQFF. The DNA for the CDR3 is TGTGCTAGTGGTTCCCAGGCTGTTGGCTCTAAGTCCTACAATGAGCAGTTCTTC.

This chain joins TRBV7-9 and TRBJ1-6, with D tentatively TRBD1 (6 bases). V was shortened by 3 bases and J by 3 bases, with 6 bases between the two germline ends. The CDR3 spans 14 residues. Per germline, CDR1 SEHNR and CDR2 FQNEAQ (reference sequence). The CDR3 nucleotides are TGTGCCAGCAGCTTGGGACACTATAATTCACCCCTCCACTTT. Translated: CASSLGHYNSPLHF.

The chain employs TRBV7-2 and TRBJ2-5, with D maybe TRBD1 (6 bases). Germline CDR1 reads SGHTA; CDR2 reads FQGNSA. The CDR3 totals 16 residues. V was shortened by 0 bases and J by 0 bases, with 11 bases between the two germline ends. CDR3 in amino acids: CASSLARTVYQETQYF. As DNA, the CDR3 is TGTGCCAGCAGCTTAGCCCGGACAGTGTACCAAGAGACCCAGTACTTC.

The chain carries TRBV20-1 and TRBJ2-5; D might be TRBD2 (5 bases). Trimming removed 3 bases from V and 5 bases from J, with 19 bases in between. The CDR3 runs 15 residues. The V gene's germline CDR1 is DFQATT and CDR2 SNEGSKA (reference sequence). CDR3 in amino acids: CSASRHGVMGETQYF. The CDR3 DNA follows: TGCAGTGCTAGCCGACACGGGGTGATGGGGGAGACCCAGTACTTC.

The chain has TRBV7-3 and TRBJ2-3; D assignment may be TRBD1 or TRBD2 (5 bases each). Germline CDR1 SGHTA, CDR2 FQGTGA. The CDR3 is 15 amino acids. Trimming left V 5 bases short and J 2 bases short, with 14 bases between. The CDR3 sequence is CASSPRGQITDTQYF. The DNA of the CDR3 is TGTGCCAGCAGCCCCCGGGGCCAGATCACAGATACGCAGTATTTT.

CDR3 DNA sequence: TGTGCCAGCAGTTTCCTGACTAGCGGGAGGGCCAATGAGCAGTTCTTC. Encoded protein: CASSFLTSGRANEQFF. The chain carries TRBV27 and TRBJ2-1; 14 bases map to TRBD2. The CDR3 is made up of 16 amino acids. V lost 3 bases and J lost 6; bases outside the gene matches: 4. The germline V gene encodes CDR1 MNHEY and CDR2 SMNVEV (reference sequence).

This clonotype was observed a handful of times. The gene calls are TRBV12-3 or TRBV12-4 and TRBJ1-2; D is possibly TRBD1 (5 bases). The V and J ends lost 5 bases and 4 bases respectively, with 11 bases between them. The CDR3 runs 13 residues. The CDR3 protein is CASSPPGLYGYTF. CDR3 in DNA: TGTGCCAGCAGTCCACCGGGGCTCTATGGCTACACCTTC.